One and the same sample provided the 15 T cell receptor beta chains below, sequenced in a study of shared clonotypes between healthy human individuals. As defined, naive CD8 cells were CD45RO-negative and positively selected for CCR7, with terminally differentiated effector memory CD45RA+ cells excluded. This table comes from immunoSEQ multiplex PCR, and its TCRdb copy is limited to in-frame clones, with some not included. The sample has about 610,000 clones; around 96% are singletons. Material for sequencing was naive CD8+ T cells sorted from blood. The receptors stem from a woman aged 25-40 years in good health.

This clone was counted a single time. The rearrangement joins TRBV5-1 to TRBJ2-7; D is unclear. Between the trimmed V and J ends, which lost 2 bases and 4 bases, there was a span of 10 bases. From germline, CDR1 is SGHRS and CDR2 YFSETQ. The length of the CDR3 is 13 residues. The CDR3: CASSFGLQYEQYF. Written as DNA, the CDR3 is TGCGCCAGCAGCTTCGGTCTACAGTACGAGCAGTACTTC.

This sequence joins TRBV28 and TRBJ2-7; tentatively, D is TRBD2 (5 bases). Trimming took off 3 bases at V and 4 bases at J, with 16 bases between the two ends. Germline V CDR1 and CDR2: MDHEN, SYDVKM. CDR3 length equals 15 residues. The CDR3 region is CASSFPRSGGYEQYF. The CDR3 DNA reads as TGTGCCAGCAGTTTCCCTAGGTCGGGCGGGTACGAGCAGTACTTC.

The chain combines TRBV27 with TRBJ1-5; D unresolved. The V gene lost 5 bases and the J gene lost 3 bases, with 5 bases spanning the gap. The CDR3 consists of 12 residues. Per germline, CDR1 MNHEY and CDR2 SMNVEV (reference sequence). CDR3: CASSRANQPQHF. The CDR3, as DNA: TGTGCCAGCAGTCGGGCCAATCAGCCCCAGCATTTT.

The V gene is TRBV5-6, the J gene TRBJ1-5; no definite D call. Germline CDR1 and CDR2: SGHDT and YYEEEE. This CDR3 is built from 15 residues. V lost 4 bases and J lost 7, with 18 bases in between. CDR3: CASSLASDGSQPQHF. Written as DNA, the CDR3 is TGTGCCAGCAGCCTCGCATCAGACGGGTCCCAGCCCCAGCATTTT. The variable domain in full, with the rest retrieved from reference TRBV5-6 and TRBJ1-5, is DAGVTQSPTHLIKTRGQQVTLRCSPKSGHDTVSWYQQALGQGPQFIFQYYEEEERQRGNFPDRFSGHQFPNYSSELNVNALLLGDSALYLCASSLASDGSQPQHFGDGTRLSIL.

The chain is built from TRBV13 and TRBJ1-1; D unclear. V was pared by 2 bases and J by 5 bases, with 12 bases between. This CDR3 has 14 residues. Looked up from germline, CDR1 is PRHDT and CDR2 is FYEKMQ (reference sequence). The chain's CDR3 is CASSLRGRETEAFF. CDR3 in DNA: TGTGCCAGCAGCTTACGAGGTAGGGAGACTGAAGCTTTCTTT.

The chain's CDR3 is CASSLPPSLPIYRGQYNEQFF. CDR3 bases: TGTGCCAGCAGTTTACCCCCCTCCCTCCCAATTTACAGGGGCCAATACAATGAGCAGTTCTTC. V and J are TRBV28 and TRBJ2-1; 7 bases agree with TRBD1. The germline CDR1 and CDR2 sequences are MDHEN and SYDVKM. Losses at the gene ends were 2 bases for V and 4 bases for J; bases not matched to a gene: 23. This CDR3 has 21 residues.

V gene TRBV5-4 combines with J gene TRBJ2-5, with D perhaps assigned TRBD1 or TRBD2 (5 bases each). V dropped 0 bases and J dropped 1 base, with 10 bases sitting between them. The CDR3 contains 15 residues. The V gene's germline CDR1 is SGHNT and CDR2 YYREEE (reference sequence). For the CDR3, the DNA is TGTGCCAGCAGCTTGGGGGCCGGGGCCCAAGAGACCCAGTACTTC. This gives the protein CASSLGAGAQETQYF.

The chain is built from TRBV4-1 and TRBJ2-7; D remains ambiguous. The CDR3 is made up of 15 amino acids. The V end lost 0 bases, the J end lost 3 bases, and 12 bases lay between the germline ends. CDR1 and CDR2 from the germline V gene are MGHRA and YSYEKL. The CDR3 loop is CASSQDGTGFYEQYF. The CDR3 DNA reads TGCGCCAGCAGCCAAGATGGAACGGGCTTCTACGAGCAGTACTTC.

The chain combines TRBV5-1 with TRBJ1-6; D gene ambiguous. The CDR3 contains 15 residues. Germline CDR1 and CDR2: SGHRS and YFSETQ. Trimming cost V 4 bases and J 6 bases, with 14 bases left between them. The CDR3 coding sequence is TGCGCCAGCAGCCCACTTGGGTCTGGTAATTCACCCCTCCACTTT. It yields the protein CASSPLGSGNSPLHF. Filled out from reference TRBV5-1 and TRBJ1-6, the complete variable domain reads KAGVTQTPRYLIKTRGQQVTLSCSPISGHRSVSWYQQTPGQGLQFLFEYFSETQRNKGNFPGRFSGRQFSNSRSEMNVSTLELGDSALYLCASSPLGSGNSPLHFGNGTRLTVT.

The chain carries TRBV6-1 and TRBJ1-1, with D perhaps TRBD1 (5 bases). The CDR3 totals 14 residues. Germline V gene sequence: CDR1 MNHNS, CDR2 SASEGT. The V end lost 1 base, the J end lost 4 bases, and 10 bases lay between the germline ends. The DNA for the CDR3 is TGTGCCAGCAGTGAAGATGGGGCGGTCACTGAAGCTTTCTTT. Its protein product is CASSEDGAVTEAFF.

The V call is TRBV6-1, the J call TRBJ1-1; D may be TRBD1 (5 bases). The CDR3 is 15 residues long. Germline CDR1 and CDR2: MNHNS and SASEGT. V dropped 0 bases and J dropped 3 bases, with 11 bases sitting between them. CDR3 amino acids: CASSEAMGPDTEAFF. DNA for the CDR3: TGTGCCAGCAGTGAAGCCATGGGGCCTGACACTGAAGCTTTCTTT.

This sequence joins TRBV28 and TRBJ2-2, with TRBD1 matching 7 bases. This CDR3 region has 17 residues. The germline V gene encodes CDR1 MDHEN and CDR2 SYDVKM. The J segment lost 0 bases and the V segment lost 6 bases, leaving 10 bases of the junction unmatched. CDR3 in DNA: TGTGCCAGCAGACACGTATCCGGGACAGCGAACACCGGGGAGCTGTTTTTT. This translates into CASRHVSGTANTGELFF. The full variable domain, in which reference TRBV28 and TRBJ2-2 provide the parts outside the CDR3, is DVKVTQSSRYLVKRTGEKVFLECVQDMDHENMFWYRQDPGLGLRLIYFSYDVKMKEKGDIPEGYSVSREKKERFSLILESASTNQTSMYLCASRHVSGTANTGELFFGEGSRLTVL.

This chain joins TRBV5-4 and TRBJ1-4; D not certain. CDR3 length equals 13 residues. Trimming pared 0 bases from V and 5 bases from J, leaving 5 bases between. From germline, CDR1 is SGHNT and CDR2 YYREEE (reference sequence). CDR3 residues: CASSLGGNEKLFF. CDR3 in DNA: TGTGCCAGCAGCTTGGGCGGGAATGAAAAACTGTTTTTT.

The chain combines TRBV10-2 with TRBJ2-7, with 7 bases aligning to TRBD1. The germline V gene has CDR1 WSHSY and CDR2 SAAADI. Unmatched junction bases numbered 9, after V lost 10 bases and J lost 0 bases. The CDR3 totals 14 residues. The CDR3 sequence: CATFGQESSYEQYF. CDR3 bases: TGCGCCACTTTCGGACAGGAGAGCTCCTACGAGCAGTACTTC.

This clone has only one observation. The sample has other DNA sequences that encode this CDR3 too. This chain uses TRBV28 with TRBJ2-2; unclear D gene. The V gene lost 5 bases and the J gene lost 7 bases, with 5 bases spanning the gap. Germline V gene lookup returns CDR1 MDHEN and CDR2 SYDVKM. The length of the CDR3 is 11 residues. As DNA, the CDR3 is TGTGCCAGCAGTCTCGTCGGGGAGCTGTTTTTT. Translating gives CASSLVGELFF.